The rows below give T cell receptor beta chains drawn from one sample of a study of Tregs in tolerant kidney transplant recipients. This table comes from immunoSEQ multiplex PCR, and its TCRdb copy is limited to in-frame clones, with some not included. Of tens of thousands of clones listed, about 83% are singletons. The specimen was CD4+ T cells from blood. Every receptor here comes from a human donor in good health. CDR3s include the opening cysteine and the closing phenylalanine or tryptophan. The order of the fields is D gene, clone size, J gene, V gene, CDR3 protein, CDR3 DNA. The D gene is left open where the match is weak. Rows give clone size only sometimes, using once, few, many, or a class for an expanded clone.

TRBD1,-,TRBJ1-1,TRBV7-8,CASSLEAQGAPATF,TGTGCCAGCAGCTTAGAGGCACAGGGGGCGCCGGCCACCTTT
TRBD2,few,TRBJ2-1,TRBV7-6,CASSLLAGSYNEQFF,TGTGCCAGCAGCCTACTAGCGGGGTCCTACAATGAGCAGTTCTTC
-,-,TRBJ1-5,TRBV7-7,CARCFQPQHF,TGTGCTAGATGCTTCCAGCCCCAGCATTTT
-,-,TRBJ1-2,TRBV7-2,CASSLDPRANYGYTF,TGTGCCAGCAGCTTAGACCCAAGAGCTAACTATGGCTACACCTTC
TRBD2,-,TRBJ2-5,TRBV7-9,CASSLRGGDGETQYF,TGTGCCAGCAGCCTACGGGGGGGCGACGGAGAGACCCAGTACTTC
-,-,TRBJ1-4,TRBV6-5,CASSYSTGSNEKLFF,TGTGCCAGCAGTTACTCGACAGGAAGCAACGAAAAACTGTTTTTT
-,-,TRBJ2-7,TRBV7-9,CASSPGTVSYEQYF,TGTGCCAGCAGCCCCGGGACGGTTTCCTACGAGCAGTACTTC
TRBD2,once,TRBJ2-3,TRBV5-5,CASRRGVGTDTQYF,TGTGCCAGCAGACGGGGGGTGGGCACAGATACGCAGTATTTT
TRBD2,-,TRBJ2-2,TRBV18,CASSLGLAHGGGELFF,TGTGCCAGCTCACTTGGACTAGCCCACGGTGGCGGGGAGCTGTTTTTT
-,-,TRBJ2-7,TRBV11-3,CASSVSRPPREQYF,TGTGCCAGCAGTGTTAGCAGGCCTCCAAGGGAGCAGTACTTC
-,-,TRBJ2-1,TRBV5-1,CASSPGLRGINEQFF,TGCGCCAGCAGCCCGGGTCTTAGAGGGATCAATGAGCAGTTCTTC
TRBD2,-,TRBJ2-7,TRBV5-1,CASSSIAGGYYEQYF,TGCGCCAGCAGCTCAATAGCGGGAGGATACTACGAGCAGTACTTC
TRBD1,-,TRBJ1-1,TRBV2,CASSRDRGRSEAFF,TGTGCCAGCAGTAGAGACAGGGGGCGAAGTGAAGCTTTCTTT
TRBD2,few,TRBJ2-7,TRBV28,CASSSGGGRQYEQYF,TGTGCCAGCAGTTCCGGAGGCGGGAGACAATACGAGCAGTACTTC
-,-,TRBJ2-3,TRBV27,CASSLARADTQYF,TGTGCCAGCAGTTTAGCTAGAGCAGATACGCAGTATTTT
TRBD1,-,TRBJ2-2,TRBV29-1,CSVERQGTGGELFF,TGCAGCGTTGAAAGACAGGGTACCGGCGGGGAGCTGTTTTTT
-,-,TRBJ1-2,TRBV6-5,CASSYRDFLRGGYTF,TGTGCCAGCAGTTACCGCGATTTCCTTAGGGGGGGCTACACCTTC
TRBD1,-,TRBJ1-1,TRBV29-1,CSVLGGRGSTEAFF,TGCAGCGTTCTGGGTGGCAGGGGGAGCACTGAAGCTTTCTTT
TRBD1,-,TRBJ2-1,TRBV5-4,CASSFERQGNLIYNEQFF,TGTGCCAGCAGCTTCGAGAGACAGGGTAATTTGATCTACAATGAGCAGTTCTTC
-,-,TRBJ2-5,TRBV9,CASSVEGQGETQYF,TGTGCCAGCAGCGTAGAGGGGCAGGGAGAGACCCAGTACTTC
-,few,TRBJ2-5,TRBV4-2,CASSQGVGQTQYF,TGTGCCAGCAGCCAAGGGGTTGGTCAGACCCAGTACTTC
-,-,TRBJ2-5,TRBV2,CASSGGTYQETQYF,TGTGCCAGCAGTGGAGGGACTTACCAAGAGACCCAGTACTTC
-,-,TRBJ1-4,TRBV7-2,CASSLTRNDEKLFF,TGTGCCAGCAGCTTAACACGGAACGATGAAAAACTGTTTTTT
-,once,TRBJ2-2,TRBV5-6,CASSLQGTNTGELFF,TGTGCCAGCAGCTTGCAAGGGACCAACACCGGGGAGCTGTTTTTT
TRBD1,-,TRBJ2-7,TRBV4-1,CASSQRTGGEQYF,TGCGCCAGCAGCCAGAGGACAGGCGGCGAGCAGTACTTC
-,-,TRBJ2-5,TRBV6-6,CASTRDPAETQYF,TGTGCCAGCACCCGGGACCCGGCAGAGACCCAGTACTTC
-,-,TRBJ2-1,TRBV10-3,CAISGPRAPIDGWQFF,TGTGCCATCAGTGGGCCTAGGGCCCCCATTGACGGTTGGCAGTTCTTC
TRBD1,-,TRBJ2-7,TRBV29-1,CSVGGRGTYEQYF,TGCAGCGTAGGGGGCAGGGGAACCTACGAGCAGTACTTC
-,-,TRBJ2-2,TRBV4-3,CASSDQGGPDTGELFF,TGCGCCAGCAGCGACCAAGGGGGGCCTGACACCGGGGAGCTGTTTTTT
-,-,TRBJ1-6,TRBV19,CASSKRGNSPLHF,TGTGCCAGTAGTAAAAGGGGTAATTCACCCCTCCACTTT
-,-,TRBJ2-5,TRBV11-2,CASSNPRQGEETQYF,TGTGCCAGCAGCAACCCACGCCAAGGGGAGGAGACCCAGTACTTC
-,-,TRBJ1-1,TRBV19,CASTPSEGWLNTEAFF,TGTGCCAGTACCCCATCCGAGGGATGGTTGAACACTGAAGCTTTCTTT
TRBD2,-,TRBJ2-4,TRBV7-8,CASSPSGDLAKNIQYF,TGTGCCAGCAGCCCCAGCGGGGACCTAGCCAAAAACATTCAGTACTTC
TRBD2,-,TRBJ2-5,TRBV5-1,CASSLDLTSGGPQETQYF,TGCGCCAGCAGCTTGGATTTAACTAGCGGGGGGCCCCAAGAGACCCAGTACTTC
-,few,TRBJ1-3,TRBV30,CAWSGRSGNTIYF,TGTGCCTGGTCCGGCCGCTCTGGAAACACCATATATTTT
-,-,TRBJ2-5,TRBV7-7,CASSLSGVGETQYF,TGTGCTAGCAGCTTGTCAGGGGTGGGGGAGACCCAGTACTTC
-,-,TRBJ2-1,TRBV11-2,CASSLSRSSHNEQFF,TGTGCCAGCAGCTTATCCAGAAGCAGCCACAATGAGCAGTTCTTC
-,-,TRBJ2-6,TRBV7-6,CASSLSPLGALSGANVLTF,TGTGCCAGCAGCTTATCCCCGCTTGGGGCCCTCTCTGGGGCCAACGTCCTGACTTTC
-,-,TRBJ1-5,TRBV6-5,CASSYSALSNQPQHF,TGTGCCAGCAGTTACTCGGCCCTAAGCAATCAGCCCCAGCATTTT
-,-,TRBJ1-2,TRBV6-6,CASSDEGGYGYTF,TGTGCCAGCAGTGACGAGGGGGGATATGGCTACACCTTC
-,once,TRBJ2-2,TRBV21-1,CASSKARQKGELFF,TGTGCCAGCAGCAAAGCGCGACAGAAAGGGGAGCTGTTTTTT
TRBD2,few,TRBJ2-7,TRBV11-3,CASSLVLSTSGNYEQYF,TGTGCCAGCAGCTTAGTGCTTTCGACTAGCGGGAATTACGAGCAGTACTTC
-,-,TRBJ2-5,TRBV27,CASRHSGFQETQYF,TGTGCCAGCAGACATTCAGGGTTCCAAGAGACCCAGTACTTC
TRBD2,-,TRBJ2-2,TRBV5-1,CASSPGSGVTTGELFF,TGCGCCAGCAGCCCGGGTAGCGGGGTTACCACCGGGGAGCTGTTTTTT
-,-,TRBJ1-1,TRBV18,CASSPEIGGTEAFF,TGTGCCAGCTCACCAGAAATAGGGGGGACTGAAGCTTTCTTT
-,few,TRBJ2-6,TRBV25-1,CASRGYGGANVLTF,TGTGCCAGCCGGGGATACGGGGGGGCCAACGTCCTGACTTTC
TRBD2,-,TRBJ2-2,TRBV19,CASSKRTSSSANTGELFF,TGTGCCAGTAGTAAAAGGACTAGCAGCTCTGCGAACACCGGGGAGCTGTTTTTT
-,-,TRBJ2-4,TRBV18,CASSPDGATKNIQYF,TGTGCCAGCTCGCCGGATGGGGCAACCAAAAACATTCAGTACTTC
-,-,TRBJ1-2,TRBV7-8,CASSFGRFNYGYTF,TGTGCCAGCAGCTTCGGCAGGTTTAACTATGGCTACACCTTC
TRBD2,-,TRBJ2-5,TRBV30,CAWSVRGGPPQETQYF,TGTGCCTGGAGTGTACGGGGGGGACCGCCGCAGGAGACCCAGTACTTC
-,-,TRBJ1-5,TRBV6-1,CASSEGDGQPQHF,TGTGCCAGCAGTGAAGGGGACGGGCAGCCCCAGCATTTT
-,-,TRBJ2-7,TRBV19,CASSIMGGADYEQYF,TGTGCCAGTAGCATCATGGGGGGGGCGGACTACGAGCAGTACTTC
-,-,TRBJ2-1,TRBV5-1,CASRSPLGEQFF,TGCGCCAGCCGTAGTCCCCTTGGTGAGCAGTTCTTC
-,-,TRBJ2-5,TRBV12-5,CASGFRYQETQYF,TGTGCTAGTGGTTTTAGGTACCAAGAGACCCAGTACTTC
-,-,TRBJ1-6,TRBV14,CASSQGPSSYNSPLHF,TGTGCCAGCAGCCAAGGACCGAGCTCCTATAATTCACCCCTCCACTTT
TRBD2,-,TRBJ2-3,TRBV5-8,CASSPARASGGLDTQYF,TGTGCCAGCAGCCCCGCCCGGGCTAGCGGGGGGCTCGATACGCAGTATTTT
-,-,TRBJ2-3,TRBV6-5,CASSLHPADTQYF,TGTGCCAGCAGTCTCCACCCAGCGGATACGCAGTATTTT
-,-,TRBJ2-5,TRBV18,CASSLGANQETQYF,TGTGCCAGCTCATTGGGGGCAAATCAAGAGACCCAGTACTTC